This TCR beta chain derives from a study of T-cell memory formation after mild COVID-19 (dated by TCRdb to about 2021). Regarding the study in general: TCR sequence clusters from the two donors were found to be largely donor specific. In a couple of donors, T-cell clones that expanded and contracted after mild COVID-19 were tracked by sequencing TCRalpha and TCRbeta repertoires over time. The cohort comprised two young, previously healthy adult volunteers, one female and one male.

This clonotype was seen repeatedly, ten times or more. What this receptor recognizes is not known. Per-base qualities were not stored, and no clone one base away is much larger. The instrument was an Illumina NovaSeq 6000. cDNA libraries for TCRalpha and TCRbeta were prepared by 5'RACE using constant-segment primers, with sample barcodes and unique molecular identifiers added. RNA was extracted from every sample with Trizol reagent. The libraries were amplified in two PCR steps, and the second step added a second sample barcode and Illumina TruSeq adapters. Sequencing of libraries was performed on an Illumina NovaSeq with 2 x 150 bp paired-end reads. Under the source paper's analysis protocol: With migec v1.2.7, reads were demultiplexed and then collapsed into UMI-guided consensus sequences. With mixcr v2.1.11, UMI consensuses were aligned to TRA and TRB V and J templates and assembled into clonotypes. Clonotypes were classified as expanded or contracted when called significant by both edgeR and NoisET, with noise models trained on biological replicates. For edgeR calls, the thresholds were a false discovery rate-adjusted p below 0.01 and a log2 fold-change of 1. As an exploratory analysis of dynamics, PCA with hierarchical clustering was applied to max-normalized trajectories of the 1000 most abundant clonotypes. Separately sequenced CD4+ and CD8+ repertoires were used to assign the CD4 or CD8 phenotype of responding clones. TCRdb cleaned the public reads at Q25 with fastp, built clones with MiXCR and kept in-frame beta chains. Rows are combined by CDR3 protein, so each entry shows the most common genes and DNA. TCRdb assigned the V and J calls; the authors' analysis was not used. The sample table contains around 300,000 distinct CDR3 sequences; only one count was recorded for approximately 13% of them. The top ten clonotypes cover around 21% of the sample.

What the research found in general, with its limitations: The detection of some responding clones in pre-infection memory suggests that pre-existing cross-reactive memory T cells joined the SARS-CoV-2 response. The study included only a couple of mild cases, and larger cohorts that include severe cases with pre-infection samples were judged to be necessary. Contracting CD4+ clones appeared mostly in the CM and EM memory subsets, whereas CD8+ clones were enriched in EMRA. Clones contracting from day 15 to 85 had balanced CD4/CD8 phenotypes, while a second wave expanding from day 15 to 37 was biased towards CD4+. SARS-CoV-2 specificity was not confirmed for the second-wave clones peaking on day 37.

PBMCs were isolated by Ficoll-Paque density gradient centrifugation. Trimmed from V: 5 bases; trimmed from J: 4 bases; junction bases lacking a gene match: 6. The CDR3 has 15 amino acids, counting the end cysteine and phenylalanine. The entry retains the CDR3 DNA only, 45 bases that are in frame from base 1. The germline V gene (reference sequence) provides CDR1 SEHNR and CDR2 FQNEAQ. The source material was PBMCs or a T cell subset sorted from them (not recorded which). The sequence derives from a man between 18 and 35 years old who had mild COVID-19 (a few samples of this study predate the infection). The sample titles of this study are shuffled in the database, so cell type and time point are left out; the donor was told from shared clones. The V and J genes are TRBV7-9 and TRBJ2-2, with 8 bases matching TRBD2. This receptor carries the CDR3 CASSQAGASTGELFF. The nucleotide sequence is given as TGTGCCAGCAGCCAAGCGGGGGCCTCCACCGGGGAGCTGTTTTTT.